These 10 T cell receptor beta chains share one sample of origin, sequenced in a study of T cell repertoires in cytomegalovirus infection. The antigens of these receptors remain unknown. TCRdb fed the reads into MiXCR, producing one record per CDR3 protein. The sample lists roughly 800,000 distinct CDR3 sequences, almost 30% seen once, with around 13% in the top ten. This specimen was cultured CD8+ T cells from PBMCs, taken from culture after CMV antigen stimulation. These receptors were taken from a human donor in good health (CMV status not recorded). Some clones in this sample may be carry-over from other donors' samples.

V and J are TRBV5-6 and TRBJ2-3; 9 nucleotides line up with TRBD1. The CDR3 is 15 residues long. J gave up 4 bases and V 2 bases, and 5 bases lay outside the gene matches. Looked up from germline, CDR1 is SGHDT and CDR2 is YYEEEE. Here the CDR3 reads CASSFRTGDADTQYF. DNA for the CDR3: TGTGCCAGCAGCTTCCGGACAGGGGACGCAGATACGCAGTATTTT. Complete variable domain (other parts from reference TRBV5-6 and TRBJ2-3): DAGVTQSPTHLIKTRGQQVTLRCSPKSGHDTVSWYQQALGQGPQFIFQYYEEEERQRGNFPDRFSGHQFPNYSSELNVNALLLGDSALYLCASSFRTGDADTQYFGPGTRLTVL.

The chain links TRBV5-1 to TRBJ2-7; TRBD1 is a possible D gene (6 bases). V was cut by 0 bases and J by 9 bases, with 13 bases left in between. The CDR3 contains 13 residues. Per germline, CDR1 SGHRS and CDR2 YFSETQ. This chain's CDR3 is CASSLEGDPRQYV. CDR3 nucleotide sequence: TGCGCCAGCAGCTTGGAGGGGGACCCCAGGCAGTACGTC.

The table lists this clonotype with a few counts. This sequence joins TRBV7-9 and TRBJ2-1, with 8 bases that match TRBD1. CDR3 length: 17 amino acids. Germline CDR1 and CDR2: SEHNR and FQNEAQ (reference sequence). The J segment lost 0 bases and the V segment lost 5 bases, leaving 9 bases of the junction unmatched. The CDR3 region has the DNA TGTGCCAGCAGCGCTACCAGGGACAGGAGCTCCTACAATGAGCAGTTCTTC. Protein product: CASSATRDRSSYNEQFF.

This clonotype has only a few counts. The V and J genes are TRBV6-5 and TRBJ2-7, with D perhaps TRBD1 or TRBD2 (5 bases each). Trimming removed 5 bases at V and 2 bases at J, with 16 bases between. Per germline, CDR1 MNHEY and CDR2 SVGAGI. The CDR3 spans 15 residues. In DNA, the CDR3 is TGTGCCAGCAGTAACCTGCTGGGACCTCCCTACGAGCAGTACGTC. Translated: CASSNLLGPPYEQYV.

This clonotype appeared a few times. The rearrangement joins TRBV2 to TRBJ2-1, with 8 bases fitting TRBD2. Germline CDR1 is SNHLY and CDR2 is FYNNEI. The ends lost 6 bases at V and 7 bases at J; junction bases unmatched: 14. The CDR3 is 16 amino acids. The CDR3 nucleotides are TGTGCCAGCAGGGGGGAGGGGTTAGCGGGGAGAAATGAGCAGTTCTTC. Encoded protein: CASRGEGLAGRNEQFF.

This clonotype was seen ten or more times. The rearrangement uses TRBV7-4 and TRBJ2-2; 7 nucleotides agree with TRBD1. J was trimmed by 2 bases and V by 6 bases; bases with no gene match: 9. The germline CDR1 and CDR2 sequences are SGHVT and SQSDAQ. The CDR3 consists of 16 residues. The CDR3 reads CASRPRQGANTGELFF. In DNA, the CDR3 is TGTGCCAGCAGACCTAGACAGGGAGCAAACACCGGGGAGCTGTTTTTT.

This sequence joins TRBV2 and TRBJ2-3, with D perhaps TRBD1 (5 bases). Germline CDR1 is SNHLY and CDR2 is FYNNEI. The CDR3 consists of 15 residues. V lost 1 base and J lost 3, with 11 bases in between. CDR3 region: CASSEEGARTDTQYF. DNA for the CDR3: TGTGCCAGCAGTGAAGAAGGGGCGAGGACAGATACGCAGTATTTT.

The V and J genes are TRBV2 and TRBJ1-5; no definite D call. From germline, CDR1 is SNHLY and CDR2 FYNNEI. The CDR3 is made up of 13 amino acids. V was clipped by 2 bases and J by 9 bases, with 11 bases between them. The CDR3: CASSERLVGPQHF. The CDR3 DNA sequence: TGTGCCAGCAGTGAACGACTGGTGGGGCCCCAGCATTTT.

This clonotype has just a few counts. The rearrangement links TRBV19 to TRBJ1-1; 9 bases match TRBD1. Germline V gene sequence: CDR1 LNHDA, CDR2 SQIVND (reference sequence). The CDR3 runs 15 residues. V was pared by 7 bases and J by 5 bases, with 11 bases of the junction left unmatched. Here the CDR3 DNA reads TGTGCCAGTAACCAGGGACAGGGTGATAGGACTGAAGCTTTCTTT. It is translated as CASNQGQGDRTEAFF.

This clonotype was seen only a few times. V usage is TRBV28 and J usage is TRBJ2-5; the D gene is possibly TRBD1 (5 bases). The CDR3 is made up of 15 amino acids. Germline values: CDR1 MDHEN, CDR2 SYDVKM. V gave up 3 bases and J gave up 3 bases, with 14 bases separating them. CDR3 bases: TGTGCCAGCAGTTTCTCCCAAGCGACAGAAGAGACCCAGTACTTC. It specifies CASSFSQATEETQYF.